This T cell receptor beta chain was sequenced for a study of CD8 T cells in Susac syndrome (dated by TCRdb to the late 2010s). In the study overall: The study used repertoire sequencing to test whether antigen drove CD8+ T cell activation and differentiation in Susac syndrome. The clonality of the CD8+ T cell repertoire was compared across approximately eleven healthy donors, some 14 Susac syndrome patients and about 15 multiple sclerosis patients.

Remarks on this clonotype: No antigen is known for it. No clone much larger than this one lies a single base away; base qualities are absent.

Peripheral blood CD8+ and CD4+ T cells from healthy donors, Susac syndrome patients and multiple sclerosis patients were profiled using high-throughput TCR beta sequencing. The multiple sclerosis controls were treatment-naive patients who had stable or active relapsing-remitting disease and met the revised McDonald criteria. CD8+ TEMRA cells were enriched by FACS, while bulk CD8+ and CD4+ T cells were purified by magnetic negative isolation. Blood was collected in EDTA tubes and processed within 24 hours, with PBMCs isolated through density gradient centrifugation. PBMCs destined for TCR sequencing were cryopreserved in liquid nitrogen and later thawed in a 37 °C water bath. Purity of sorted or isolated CD4+, CD8+ and CD8+ TEMRA cells was at least 90%. RNA was extracted using the RNeasy kit, and roughly 0.5 to 1 microgram was reverse transcribed with random hexamers. The immunoSEQ multiplex PCR assay, which covers 54 Vbeta and 13 Jbeta segments, was used to amplify TCR beta CDR3 regions. To correct PCR amplification bias, a synthetic template baseline was used for both primer optimization and computational correction. In the original analysis: Reads were assigned to V, D and J genes according to IMGT and analyzed in immunoSEQ Analyzer, with only productive sequences retained. To calculate clonality, Shannon entropy was normalized by log2 of the number of productive unique sequences and then subtracted from one. For each patient and control, public and private clones were evaluated among the 100 most prevalent clones. Susac-specific clones were defined as absent from healthy and MS cohorts, approximately 1,000 published viral clones and other ImmuneACCESS disease sequences. Starting from the raw public reads, TCRdb applied fastp trimming at Q25, assembled clones with MiXCR and retained in-frame beta chains. Each record represents a unique CDR3 protein, reported with the most common genes and DNA among its rows. The V and J calls, along with clone size, are taken from TCRdb and not from the paper's own processing. In this sample the table shows some 70,000 distinct CDR3 sequences, approximately 94% of which occur a single time. 0.45% to 0.65% of the sample is in the top ten clones.

Trimming accounts for 3 bases at V and 2 bases at J, while the number of junction bases matched to no gene is 4. CDR1 is given as SQVTM and CDR2 as ANQGSEA, both from the germline V gene. Taken from cysteine to phenylalanine, the CDR3 has 13 residues. The read is trimmed to its CDR3 DNA, 39 bases read in frame from base 1. What the authors observed across the whole study: The study acknowledged that relatively few individuals were included in the TCR sequencing and HLA analysis.

The sequence came from a human donor with multiple sclerosis. The rearranged segments are TRBV29-1 and TRBJ2-7; TRBD1 aligns with 7 central bases. Sequenced: CD8+ T cells from PBMCs. For the CDR3, the sequence is CSVDGDRAYEQYF. The base sequence is TGCAGCGTTGATGGGGACAGAGCCTACGAGCAGTACTTC.